This T cell receptor beta chain stems from a study of monozygotic twins with inflammatory bowel disease (dated 2019 in TCRdb). A note on the overall study: A total of some 30 monozygotic twin pairs were included in the full study, comprising nine German pairs (four IBD-concordant, five IBD-discordant) and 19 IBD-discordant Danish pairs. The search for disease-associated traits relied mainly on comparing IBD patients with their genetically identical healthy co-twins within discordant pairs. Each individual had, on average, about 151 000 unique TCRalpha sequences and 181 000 unique TCRbeta sequences available for analysis. The paper's findings and limits, for the study overall: IBD patients had lower TCRbeta repertoire diversity, measured by the inverse Simpson index, than their healthy co-twins. Distinction between different T cell subtypes could not be achieved in the analysis. Because patients received different immunosuppressive treatments, the repertoires may have picked up extra background noise and variability between individuals. No single strong signal or clonotype linked to IBD turned up in the results, so the idea that one exists was not supported. Concordant and discordant twins showed no difference in repertoire similarity, possibly because of limited statistical power. Compared with healthy twins, IBD patients shared fewer clonotypes with other individuals, and the difference was most pronounced in patients with signs of disease activity.

Concerning this clonotype itself: Its target antigen remains unknown.

Receptor amplification or capture employed 5' RACE. Each TCR library was prepared from roughly 3,800 ng of total RNA. cDNA was synthesized with SMARTScribe reverse transcriptase in eight separate reactions per sample. Unique molecular identifiers containing a 6-nucleotide sample barcode were introduced through template switching during cDNA synthesis. TCRalpha and TCRbeta cDNA was amplified by two nested PCRs of around 16 and 10 cycles, with bead purification after each PCR. Before amplification, cDNA was treated with uracil DNA-glycosylase and purified using the QIAquick PCR purification kit. In the second PCR, Illumina TruSeq-compatible adapters and sample-specific barcodes were added. TapeStation and Qubit were used to check library quality and concentration, and 5 to 5.5 ng of each library was pooled. Pooled libraries were sequenced on an Illumina HiSeq2500 single-index Rapid Run with 2 x 100 bp reads and custom sequencing primers. The authors' analysis ran thus. PCR and sequencing errors were corrected by UMI-based consensus assembly using MiGEC version 1.2.6. V(D)J alignment, clonotype assembly and CDR3 extraction were performed with MiXCR version 2.1.1. Gene usage, clonotype sharing and MAIT/NKT TCR abundance were normalised by analysing the top 1000, 10 000 and 20 000 clonotypes per sample. After downsampling to 27 000 UMIs, diversity was calculated as the inverse Simpson index using the vegan R package. Statistical testing used paired Mann-Whitney U tests on the discordant twin pairs and applied Benjamini-Hochberg correction for multiple testing. TCRdb reanalyzed the reads, keeping one entry per CDR3 protein sequence and omitting DNA. None of the V and J calls come from the authors' own analysis; TCRdb made them. This sample's table contains some 200,000 distinct CDR3 sequences. The leading ten clones occupy less than 2% of the sample.

From each donor, a 2.5 ml peripheral blood sample was drawn into PAXgene tubes and stored at -80 degrees C. Without any T cell sorting, total RNA was extracted from whole blood using the PAXgene blood miRNA kit on an automated QIAcube. Peripheral blood from monozygotic twin pairs concordant or discordant for inflammatory bowel disease was subjected to deep TCRalpha and TCRbeta repertoire profiling with unique molecular barcoding. Smoking habits were recorded for all twin pairs, and individuals were classified as current, former or never smokers. The cysteine opens and the phenylalanine closes a CDR3 of 15 amino acids. This entry has no DNA. Per the germline V gene (reference sequence), SGHKS is the CDR1 and YYEKEE is the CDR2.

The receptor comes from a human donor with ulcerative colitis or Crohn's disease, or a healthy co-twin of an affected twin (not recorded which). The chain employs TRBV5-5 and TRBJ1-4; TCRdb's D call, TRBD1, is unchecked because there is no DNA. Specimen: blood. The CDR3 protein: CASSSLGGLNEKLFF.